One and the same sample provided the 6 T cell receptor beta chains below, sequenced in a study of Ad26.COV2.S vaccination and SARS-CoV-2 variants (TCRdb year 2021). What this sample's treatment or condition label stands for: 19 received Ad26.COV2.S at low or high dose, single or two shots; roughly five received placebo; per-sample allocation not given. For vaccine and placebo recipients, repertoires were sequenced using samples collected on day 63 after the first injection. Libraries came from the immunoSEQ multiplex PCR assay. TCRdb provides this immuneACCESS table in a form limited to in-frame rearrangements. Some clones are lacking; in checked studies, under half of them reflect an unresolved V gene, and why the rest are absent is not known. The sample has about 480,000 clones on record, roughly 85% of them singletons. The biggest ten clones account for 9.5% to 15% of the sample. The starting material was peripheral blood, obtained in a trial of Ad26.COV2.S vaccine versus placebo. These receptors all stem from a person between 18 and 65 years old who received the Ad26.COV2.S COVID-19 vaccine or a placebo.

The chain links TRBV19 to TRBJ1-5; D may be TRBD1 (5 bases). The germline V gene has CDR1 LNHDA and CDR2 SQIVND (reference sequence). This CDR3 has 15 residues. Trimming cost V 0 bases and J 5 bases, with 11 bases left between them. CDR3 nucleotide sequence: TGTGCCAGTAGTATAGAGGGGGGAAGGGATCAGCCCCAGCATTTT. Its translation: CASSIEGGRDQPQHF.

The chain combines TRBV23-1 with TRBJ2-6, with D unresolved. TRBV23-1 is an ORF, and what it does is uncertain. This CDR3 contains 17 residues. V was shortened by 4 bases and J by 0 bases, with 13 bases between the two germline ends. The CDR3 reads CASSPRGSSSGANVLTF. The CDR3 region has the DNA TGCGCCAGCAGTCCCCGAGGCAGCTCCTCTGGGGCCAACGTCCTGACTTTC.

The V and J genes are TRBV5-1 and TRBJ2-1; a possible D gene is TRBD2 (5 bases). CDR1 and CDR2 (germline): SGHRS, YFSETQ. The CDR3 loop spans 16 amino acids. With 0 bases removed from V and 0 bases from J, the gap between germline ends came to 10 bases. This CDR3 is CASSLGSGNSYNEQFF. In nucleotides, the CDR3 is TGCGCCAGCAGCTTGGGATCGGGGAACTCCTACAATGAGCAGTTCTTC.

This clone appeared a few times. The chain combines TRBV29-1 with TRBJ2-7, with no clear D. Germline loops: CDR1 SQVTM, CDR2 ANQGSEA. There are 13 residues in the CDR3. V was shortened by 6 bases and J by 7 bases, with 19 bases between the two germline ends. For the CDR3, the DNA is TGCAGCGTATCGACCGTGGTAGGGATGGAGCAGTACTTC. This encodes CSVSTVVGMEQYF.

This clone has just one count. At the DNA level, this CDR3 is encoded by other sequences in the same sample as well. The rearrangement links TRBV28 to TRBJ1-1, with unresolved D. The CDR3 has 12 amino acids. In germline, CDR1 is MDHEN, CDR2 SYDVKM. Deletions cut 2 bases from V and 1 base from J, with 2 bases between. CDR3: CASSLGNTEAFF. The CDR3 DNA sequence: TGTGCCAGCAGTTTAGGGAACACTGAAGCTTTCTTT.

This chain joins TRBV7-2 and TRBJ1-1, with D possibly being TRBD1 (6 bases). There are 15 residues in the CDR3. Germline assignment: CDR1 SGHTA and CDR2 FQGNSA. Trimming took 7 bases from V and 1 from J, leaving 16 bases between them. CDR3 protein: CASTPRAGANTEAFF. Written as DNA, the CDR3 is TGTGCCAGCACCCCCCGGGCAGGGGCGAACACTGAAGCTTTCTTT.